What follows are 30 T cell receptor beta chains derived from one specimen sequenced in a study of shared clonotypes between healthy human individuals. Naivety among CD8 cells was defined by CD45RO negativity and positive CCR7 selection, thereby excluding terminally differentiated effector memory CD45RA+ cells. Profiled with immunoSEQ multiplex PCR; TCRdb holds only in-frame clones, not every one. There are around 2,000,000 clones in the sample; roughly 91% occur only once, and roughly 1.8% lies in the top ten. Sequencing was carried out using naive CD8+ T cells from PBMCs. The origin of the receptors is a man younger than 35 in good health. Some clones in this sample may be carry-over from other donors' samples.

The CDR3, as DNA: TGTGCCAGCAGTGAAGGCTCCATCTCTAGCTATGGCTACACCTTC. Its translation is CASSEGSISSYGYTF. The rearrangement uses TRBV2 and TRBJ1-2; D gene ambiguous. With 1 base removed from V and 4 bases from J, the gap between germline ends came to 13 bases. Germline V CDR1 and CDR2: SNHLY, FYNNEI. The CDR3 is 15 residues long.

This clone was detected only once. The rearrangement links TRBV5-1 to TRBJ2-5; tentative D call: TRBD2 (6 bases). The J call is doubtful: the DNA matches TRBJ2-7 better. In germline, CDR1 is SGHRS, CDR2 YFSETQ. The CDR3 has 13 amino acids. Here the CDR3 reads CASSQGTGYEQYF. In DNA form, the CDR3 reads TGCGCCAGCAGCCAAGGGACTGGCTACGAGCAGTACTTC.

The sample holds a few counts of this clone. The chain carries TRBV19 and TRBJ1-5; unclear D gene. This CDR3 contains 15 residues. V was clipped by 7 bases and J by 0 bases, with 13 bases between them. Germline V gene sequence: CDR1 LNHDA, CDR2 SQIVND (reference sequence). The DNA for the CDR3 is TGTGCCAGTATCCTTGATAACACTAGCAATCAGCCCCAGCATTTT. This encodes CASILDNTSNQPQHF. The whole variable domain, remainder taken from reference TRBV19 and TRBJ1-5, is DGGITQSPKYLFRKEGQNVTLSCEQNLNHDAMYWYRQDPGQGLRLIYYSQIVNDFQKGDIAEGYSVSREKKESFPLTVTSAQKNPTAFYLCASILDNTSNQPQHFGDGTRLSIL.

J is TRBJ1-5 and V is TRBV5-6; D remains ambiguous. The CDR3 runs 12 residues. CDR1 is SGHDT, CDR2 YYEEEE, per germline. Trimming took off 4 bases at V and 4 bases at J, with 6 bases between the two ends. The CDR3 is CASSRRNQPQHF. The CDR3 DNA sequence: TGTGCCAGCAGCCGTCGAAATCAGCCCCAGCATTTT. Together with reference TRBV5-6 and TRBJ1-5, the CDR3 gives the full variable domain: DAGVTQSPTHLIKTRGQQVTLRCSPKSGHDTVSWYQQALGQGPQFIFQYYEEEERQRGNFPDRFSGHQFPNYSSELNVNALLLGDSALYLCASSRRNQPQHFGDGTRLSIL.

The gene calls are TRBV7-9 and TRBJ2-5; D uncertain. The DNA matches TRBJ2-7 better at its end, which makes the J call doubtful. Germline CDR1 SEHNR, CDR2 FQNEAQ (reference sequence). The CDR3 totals 13 residues. CDR3 nucleotides: TGTGCCAGCAGCCAACCATCATCCTACGAGCAGTACTTC. This codes for CASSQPSSYEQYF.

The CDR3: CASSLAPLLTSGPSTDTQYF. Written as DNA, the CDR3 is TGCGCCAGCAGCTTGGCCCCACTCCTGACTAGCGGCCCTAGCACAGATACGCAGTATTTT. The chain employs TRBV5-1 and TRBJ2-3; TRBD2 agrees at 9 bases. CDR1 and CDR2 from the germline V gene are SGHRS and YFSETQ. Trimming cost V 0 bases and J 0 bases; bases outside gene matches: 14. CDR3 length equals 20 residues.

In this sample, this clone turned up a few times. The chain is built from TRBV16 and TRBJ1-1; D may be TRBD1 (5 bases). The CDR3 is made up of 15 amino acids. Germline V lookup: CDR1 KGHSY, CDR2 FQNENV. Trimming left V 1 base short and J 4 bases short, with 13 bases between. CDR3 amino acids: CASSQYQGSSTEAFF. The CDR3 region has the DNA TGTGCCAGCAGCCAATATCAGGGTTCGAGCACTGAAGCTTTCTTT.

The chain joins TRBV29-1 to TRBJ2-7; D is uncertain. The germline V gene encodes CDR1 SQVTM and CDR2 ANQGSEA. Deletions cut 4 bases from V and 1 base from J, with 8 bases between. The CDR3 runs 12 residues. CDR3 in DNA: TGCAGCGTTGGTCCGGCTTCCTACGAGCAGTACTTC. Its protein is CSVGPASYEQYF.

A word on this clone: The sample contains more than one DNA sequence encoding this CDR3. The rearrangement joins TRBV29-1 to TRBJ2-1; D uncertain. The CDR3 totals 10 residues. Germline CDR1 and CDR2: SQVTM and ANQGSEA. V gave up 4 bases and J gave up 6 bases, with 4 bases separating them. DNA for the CDR3: TGCAGCGTTGGGGGCAATGAGCAGTTCTTC. Amino acid sequence: CSVGGNEQFF.

This chain joins TRBV27 and TRBJ2-3, with D hard to call. V was shortened by 6 bases and J by 2 bases, with 3 bases between the two germline ends. The CDR3 is made up of 11 amino acids. Germline V lookup: CDR1 MNHEY, CDR2 SMNVEV (reference sequence). CDR3 amino acids: CASRITDTQYF. The CDR3 DNA follows: TGTGCCAGCAGGATCACAGATACGCAGTATTTT.

This clone came up once. The V gene is TRBV7-3, the J gene TRBJ1-1; D call uncertain. This CDR3 has 15 amino acids. The V end was cut by 1 base, the J end by 5 bases, with 14 bases between. Germline CDR1 SGHTA, CDR2 FQGTGA. This chain's CDR3 is CASSLIRGEKTEAFF. CDR3 in DNA: TGTGCCAGCAGCTTAATTCGGGGAGAGAAGACTGAAGCTTTCTTT.

This chain connects TRBV19 to TRBJ2-7, with TRBD2 matching 11 bases. This CDR3 has 14 amino acids. Per germline, CDR1 LNHDA and CDR2 SQIVND (reference sequence). Trimming took 3 bases from V and 6 from J; bases not matched to a gene: 4. CDR3 amino acids: CASSMRLAGGEQYF. Here the CDR3 DNA reads TGTGCCAGTAGTATGCGGCTAGCGGGAGGCGAGCAGTACTTC.

The rearrangement joins TRBV4-1 to TRBJ2-4; D may be TRBD1 or TRBD2 (5 bases each). Germline lookup yields CDR1 MGHRA and CDR2 YSYEKL. The CDR3 contains 16 residues. The V end was cut by 1 base, the J end by 0 bases, with 10 bases between. CDR3 bases: TGCGCCAGCAGCCAAGTTTTAGGGACAGCCAAAAACATTCAGTACTTC. Translated: CASSQVLGTAKNIQYF.

This chain links TRBV5-4 with TRBJ2-7; D gene uncertain. This CDR3 is built from 15 residues. V was trimmed by 0 bases and J by 1 base, leaving 11 bases between them. Looked up from germline, CDR1 is SGHNT and CDR2 is YYREEE (reference sequence). In DNA, the CDR3 is TGTGCCAGCAGCTTGGAGGTAGGATTATCCTACGAGCAGTACTTC. This sequence encodes CASSLEVGLSYEQYF.

The V and J genes are TRBV29-1 and TRBJ1-2; no reliable D call. Trimming took off 4 bases at V and 6 bases at J, with 15 bases between the two ends. CDR3 length equals 13 residues. Germline V CDR1 and CDR2: SQVTM, ANQGSEA. CDR3 bases: TGCAGCGTTGCCACTGTCGTTGGAAATGGCTACACCTTC. Translating it yields CSVATVVGNGYTF.

This chain connects TRBV9 to TRBJ1-2; 10 bases match TRBD1. Germline loops: CDR1 SGDLS, CDR2 YYNGEE. This CDR3 has 15 residues. The V and J ends lost 4 bases and 2 bases, in that order; junction bases with no gene match: 5. CDR3 sequence (DNA): TGTGCCAGCAGCCCCGGGGGACAGGGGAACTATGGCTACACCTTC. Translating gives CASSPGGQGNYGYTF.

The chain combines TRBV27 with TRBJ2-2; D remains ambiguous. CDR1 is MNHEY, CDR2 SMNVEV, per germline (reference sequence). The V end was cut by 2 bases, the J end by 6 bases, with 7 bases between. This CDR3 is 13 amino acids long. CDR3 protein: CASSLRQAGELFF. The CDR3 DNA reads as TGTGCCAGCAGTTTAAGGCAAGCCGGGGAGCTGTTTTTT.

This clone was observed once. This rearrangement joins TRBV7-9 to TRBJ2-3; 11 positions agree with TRBD2. This CDR3 is 15 amino acids long. V shed 5 bases and J 10 bases; nucleotides not matched to a gene: 11. Germline V gene lookup returns CDR1 SEHNR and CDR2 FQNEAQ (reference sequence). The CDR3: CASSGIAGGPPAQYF. The CDR3 region has the DNA TGTGCCAGCAGCGGGATAGCGGGAGGGCCTCCAGCGCAGTATTTT.

The rearrangement joins TRBV28 to TRBJ1-1; the D is unclear. Deletions cut 3 bases from V and 3 bases from J, with 5 bases between. The CDR3 has 12 amino acids. Germline lookup yields CDR1 MDHEN and CDR2 SYDVKM. The CDR3 is CASSFEYTEAFF. DNA for the CDR3: TGTGCCAGCAGTTTTGAGTACACTGAAGCTTTCTTT.

The chain uses TRBV20-1 and TRBJ2-3; D ambiguous. CDR1 and CDR2 from the germline V gene are DFQATT and SNEGSKA (reference sequence). The V end lost 3 bases, the J end lost 6 bases, and 4 bases lay between the germline ends. CDR3 length: 10 residues. Here the CDR3 reads CSARFDTQYF. The DNA for the CDR3 is TGCAGTGCTAGGTTTGATACGCAGTATTTT.

V gene TRBV7-9 combines with J gene TRBJ2-7; D unclear. Germline V gene lookup returns CDR1 SEHNR and CDR2 FQNEAQ (reference sequence). Trimming removed 5 bases from V and 8 bases from J, with 16 bases in between. The CDR3 has 13 residues. The CDR3 reads CASSPGTKGKQYF. The CDR3 region has the DNA TGTGCCAGCAGCCCCGGTACTAAGGGCAAGCAGTACTTC.

V and J are TRBV6-5 and TRBJ2-7, with 10 bases that match TRBD1. CDR1 and CDR2 (germline): MNHEY, SVGAGI. V trimming: 6 bases; J trimming: 6 bases; junction bases outside the gene matches: 8. The CDR3 contains 14 residues. The CDR3 is CASRDGQGVFEQYF. CDR3 in DNA: TGTGCCAGCAGAGACGGACAGGGGGTATTCGAGCAGTACTTC.

V usage is TRBV27 and J usage is TRBJ2-7; possible D gene TRBD1, 5 bases. Per germline, CDR1 MNHEY and CDR2 SMNVEV (reference sequence). The V and J ends lost 9 bases and 4 bases respectively, with 19 bases between them. The CDR3 spans 14 residues. The chain's CDR3 is CASSSRAGKYEQYF. The CDR3 nucleotides read TGTGCCAGTAGTAGTAGGGCAGGGAAATACGAGCAGTACTTC.

The gene calls are TRBV29-1 and TRBJ1-5; D gene unclear. V was pared by 5 bases and J by 5 bases, with 13 bases between. The CDR3 is 13 amino acids. Germline V gene sequence: CDR1 SQVTM, CDR2 ANQGSEA. DNA of the CDR3: TGCAGCGTTCTTTTTTACCCCGATCAGCCCCAGCATTTT. This sequence encodes CSVLFYPDQPQHF.

This sequence joins TRBV7-8 and TRBJ1-3; D is unclear. Germline CDR1 reads SGHVS; CDR2 reads FQNEAQ. V was clipped by 5 bases and J by 0 bases, with 17 bases between them. This CDR3 is built from 17 residues. CDR3 amino acids: CASSIGFMGISGNTIYF. The DNA for the CDR3 is TGTGCCAGCAGCATAGGATTCATGGGGATCTCTGGAAACACCATATATTTT.

The chain couples TRBV15 to TRBJ2-2; no reliable D call. The V gene's germline CDR1 is LNHNV and CDR2 YYDKDF (reference sequence). Trimming took 7 bases from V and 1 from J, leaving 10 bases between them. The CDR3 loop spans 14 amino acids. The CDR3 protein is CATKGGENTGELFF. CDR3 DNA: TGTGCCACCAAAGGCGGAGAGAACACCGGGGAGCTGTTTTTT.

This clone was detected once. This chain uses TRBV15 with TRBJ2-7; 9 bases agree with TRBD1. The V segment lost 1 base and the J segment 5 bases; nucleotides outside the gene matches: 9. In germline, CDR1 is LNHNV, CDR2 YYDKDF (reference sequence). The CDR3 is made up of 16 amino acids. CDR3 coding DNA: TGTGCCACCAGCAGAGGACGGACAGGGGTCGACGACGAGCAGTACTTC. Amino acids: CATSRGRTGVDDEQYF.

V gene TRBV30 combines with J gene TRBJ2-1; 9 bases are shared with TRBD2. CDR1 is GTSNPN, CDR2 SVGIG, per germline (reference sequence). The CDR3 loop spans 14 amino acids. V lost 4 bases, J lost 9 bases, and 10 bases stayed unmatched. Here the CDR3 reads CAWTPGLAFGEQFF. The CDR3, as DNA: TGTGCCTGGACACCGGGACTAGCATTCGGTGAGCAGTTCTTC.

The chain has TRBV5-1 and TRBJ2-2; D perhaps matches TRBD1 (5 bases). This CDR3 comprises 16 residues. Between the trimmed V and J ends, which lost 0 bases and 0 bases, there was a span of 9 bases. The germline CDR1 and CDR2 sequences are SGHRS and YFSETQ. DNA for the CDR3: TGCGCCAGCAGCTTGGATGACAGAACGAACACCGGGGAGCTGTTTTTT. This sequence encodes CASSLDDRTNTGELFF.

J is TRBJ2-6 and V is TRBV2; D possibly corresponds to TRBD2 (6 bases). V gave up 4 bases and J gave up 0 bases, with 13 bases separating them. CDR1 SNHLY and CDR2 FYNNEI come from the germline V gene. This CDR3 spans 17 amino acids. The CDR3 sequence: CASSAGWGGSGANVLTF. CDR3 nucleotides: TGTGCCAGCAGTGCCGGATGGGGAGGCTCTGGGGCCAACGTCCTGACTTTC.